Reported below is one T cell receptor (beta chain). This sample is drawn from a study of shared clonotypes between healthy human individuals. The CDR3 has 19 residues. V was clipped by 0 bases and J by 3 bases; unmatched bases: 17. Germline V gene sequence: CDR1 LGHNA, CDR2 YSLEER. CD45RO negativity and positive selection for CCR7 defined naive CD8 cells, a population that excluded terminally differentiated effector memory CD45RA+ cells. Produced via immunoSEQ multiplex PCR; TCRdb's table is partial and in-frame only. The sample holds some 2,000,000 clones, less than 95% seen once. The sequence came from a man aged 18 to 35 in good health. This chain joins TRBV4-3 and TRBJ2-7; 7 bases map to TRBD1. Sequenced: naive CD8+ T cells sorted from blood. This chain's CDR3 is CASSQDWAGDRVKGYEQYF. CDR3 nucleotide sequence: TGCGCCAGCAGCCAAGATTGGGCAGGTGACAGGGTTAAGGGCTACGAGCAGTACTTC.